This T cell receptor beta chain was recovered during a study of T cells in Graves' hyperthyroidism and ophthalmopathy (dated 2019 in TCRdb). Regarding the complete study: Peripheral blood was sampled at the time of initial diagnosis, prior to any treatment. A discovery cohort of around 100 patients, 43 with Graves' ophthalmopathy and approximately 57 with stable Graves' hyperthyroidism, was used to find distinguishing TCR V-J signatures. Prospective prediction of ophthalmopathy was tested in an independent validation cohort consisting of some 18 hyperthyroidism patients and some 16 patients who later progressed to ophthalmopathy. For training and testing, the roughly 93 patients in the discovery cohort were randomly divided in a 7:3 ratio. In addition, the study compared T-cell repertoires in thyroid tissue and in blood from about six Graves' hyperthyroidism patients. After sampling, hyperthyroidism patients received methimazole starting at 30 mg daily, and ophthalmopathy patients received high-dose intravenous methylprednisolone. The paper reports TCR Vbeta CDR3 sequencing of more than 120 peripheral blood samples: around 45 ophthalmopathy, fewer than 85 hyperthyroidism and around 17 progressor patients. Study-wide conclusions, independent of this receptor: Sample size was not statistically predetermined, and investigators were not blinded to group allocation. In validation, the model predicted progression to ophthalmopathy with approximately 70% sensitivity and around 72% specificity, a median of 6.5 months before onset. A model built on a 13 V-J signature distinguished ophthalmopathy from stable hyperthyroidism, reaching around 87% sensitivity and about 81% specificity in cross-validation and 80%/75% in testing. Most expanded thyroid clonotypes (frequency above 0.001) were also found in blood, which suggests that blood repertoires may mirror thyroid immune responses.

Ophthalmopathy patients had moderately to severely active disease, Clinical Activity Score of at least 3, NOSPECS grade of at least 4, and duration under 3 months. The study excluded patients with uncontrolled infections, other autoimmune diseases, pregnancy or lactation. Clinical symptoms, serum thyroxine and TRAb, thyroid ultrasound, and orbital computed tomography formed the basis for the diagnoses. PBMCs were isolated from about 10 ml of fresh peripheral blood by Ficoll-Paque density gradient centrifugation. Trizol reagent was used to extract total RNA, and RNA quality was then checked on an Agilent 2100 Bioanalyzer. The TCR beta CDR3 regions were amplified from RNA transcripts. The first round of RT-PCR for the TCR CDR3 was performed with the HTBI primer set and the Qiagen OneStep RT-PCR kit. Libraries were constructed in a second round of multiplex PCR, after which size selection and purification were performed. Libraries were sequenced paired-end with 100 bp reads on an Illumina HiSeq2000. Turning to the authors' computational methods: SOAPnuke was used to process the raw data, removing reads that contained adapters or uncalled bases, had a mean Phred below 15, or lacked an exact match to the constant primer or identifier. High-quality paired reads were merged with COPE v1.2.5, and unique nucleotide sequences were defined as clonotypes. MiTCR v1.1 was used to align clonotypes to the IMGT TRBV, TRBD and TRBJ reference segments. Only V-J combinations with frequency above 0.0001, covering approximately 99% of repertoires, were analysed. A TCS score was defined as the ratio between F50 (clonal expansion) and ExV (chaos), using BLOSUM62-based TCRdist between CDR3 peptides within each V-J. Welch's t-statistics and random forest reduced 500 to 550 V-J features to roughly 13, which were used in a naive Bayes classifier (R e1071). TCRdb's own reprocessing of the public reads used fastp at Q25 and MiXCR and kept productive beta chains. A single entry per CDR3 protein holds the most common genes and DNA from its merged rows. These V and J calls originate from TCRdb's pipeline instead of the authors' own analysis. This sample has fewer than 450,000 distinct CDR3 sequences in its table, and about an eighth of those were observed once. The leading ten clones occupy 28% of the sample.

The sample holds many counts of this clonotype. Its binding antigen is unknown. No base qualities exist here, and no much larger clone lies one base off it. The TCR sequence derives from a man aged 50 to 59 with Graves' ophthalmopathy. The specimen was blood.

The DNA sequence follows: TGTGCCAGCAGCGCTGAGAGTGCAGGCCTCTCTGGAAACACCATATATTTT. Its protein reads: CASSAESAGLSGNTIYF. Here the chain combines TRBV9 and TRBJ1-3; no D gene call is confident. Relative to germline, V is 3 bases shorter and J is 0 bases shorter, with 16 bases between their ends. CDR1 SGDLS and CDR2 YYNGEE were looked up in the germline V gene. There are 17 amino acids in the CDR3, from cysteine to phenylalanine inclusive. Just the 51-base CDR3 DNA is kept, in frame starting at base 1.